This T cell receptor beta chain originates from a study of T cells in Graves' hyperthyroidism and ophthalmopathy. Regarding the study as a whole: Ophthalmopathy onset followed model prediction by a median about six months. Appearing also in blood were most of the thyroid clonotypes expanded above 0.001.

Exclusion criteria comprised uncontrolled infection, other autoimmune disease, pregnancy or lactation. CDR1 and CDR2 from the germline V gene are DFQATT and SNEGSKA (reference sequence). This CDR3 is 18 amino acids long. The ends were cut back, 4 bases at V and 0 bases at J, with 25 bases in the middle. This clonotype was counted many times. Its antigen is currently unknown. Regions amplified from RNA transcripts were the TCR beta CDR3 regions. HTBI primers were used for first-round RT-PCR of the TCR CDR3. TCRdb ran MiXCR on the multiplex PCR reads and lists one entry per CDR3 protein. The sample lists approximately 400,000 distinct CDR3 sequences, approximately 13% seen once, with approximately 10% in the top ten.

The sequenced material came from blood. This receptor was obtained from a woman aged 55-69 years with Graves' hyperthyroidism. The rearrangement uses TRBV20-1 and TRBJ2-7; D is possibly TRBD1 (8 bases). In DNA, the CDR3 is TGCAGTGCTACAGGGGGCGCGTCGCGGGCGGGGGCCTCCTACGAGCAGTACTTC. Encoded protein: CSATGGASRAGASYEQYF.